This T cell receptor (beta chain) derives from a study of human CD4 T cells and Enterobacteriaceae. Notes on the study in general: Ex vivo clonotype reactivity was inferred only by sequence matching.

All CD4+ cells other than CD45RA+CCR7+CD95- naive cells were sorted as memory, over 95% pure. Produced via immunoSEQ multiplex PCR; TCRdb's table is partial and in-frame only. This sample has 25,000 to 35,000 clones, with 82% found just once. The length of the CDR3 is 18 residues. CDR1 SGHDN and CDR2 FVKESK come from the germline V gene. Trimming took 1 base from V and 6 from J; bases not matched to a gene: 11. Concerning this clone itself: What it recognizes is unknown.

Material: memory CD4+ T cells from blood. V gene TRBV14 combines with J gene TRBJ2-3; 12 bases fit TRBD2. The receptor's source is a human donor in good health. The DNA of the CDR3 is TGTGCCAGCAGCCAAGTGTGGCTAGCGGGAGGGCAGGATGATACGCAGTATTTT. It codes for CASSQVWLAGGQDDTQYF.